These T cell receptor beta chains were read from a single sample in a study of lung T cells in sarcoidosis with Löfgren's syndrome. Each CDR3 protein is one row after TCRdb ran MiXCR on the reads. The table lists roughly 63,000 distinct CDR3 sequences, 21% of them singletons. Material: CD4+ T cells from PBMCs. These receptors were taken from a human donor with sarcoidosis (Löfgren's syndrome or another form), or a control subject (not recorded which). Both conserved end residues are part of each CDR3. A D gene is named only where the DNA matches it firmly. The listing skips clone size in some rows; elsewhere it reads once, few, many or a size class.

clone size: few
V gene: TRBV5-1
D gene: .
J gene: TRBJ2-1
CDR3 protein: CASSLTGPNEQFF
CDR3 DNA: TGCGCCAGCAGCTTGACAGGCCCCAATGAGCAGTTCTTC

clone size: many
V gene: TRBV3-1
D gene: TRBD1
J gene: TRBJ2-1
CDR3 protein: CASSVDRGNEQFF
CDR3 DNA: TGTGCCAGCAGTGTCGACAGGGGGAATGAGCAGTTCTTC

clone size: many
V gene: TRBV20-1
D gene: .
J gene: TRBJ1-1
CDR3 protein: CSYRGDMNTEAFF
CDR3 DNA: TGCAGCTACCGGGGGGACATGAACACTGAAGCTTTCTTT

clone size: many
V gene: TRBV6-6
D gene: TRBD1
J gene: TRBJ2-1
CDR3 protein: CASSYRDRVYNEQFF
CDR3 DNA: TGTGCCAGCAGTTACCGGGACAGGGTTTACAATGAGCAGTTCTTC

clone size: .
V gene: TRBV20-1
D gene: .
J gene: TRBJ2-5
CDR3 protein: CSSEGGRQETQYF
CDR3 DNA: TGCAGTTCGGAAGGGGGGCGCCAAGAGACCCAGTACTTC

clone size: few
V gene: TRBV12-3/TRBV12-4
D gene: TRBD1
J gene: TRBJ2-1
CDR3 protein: CASSFPGQNNEQFF
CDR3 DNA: TGTGCCAGCAGTTTCCCGGGACAGAACAATGAGCAGTTCTTC

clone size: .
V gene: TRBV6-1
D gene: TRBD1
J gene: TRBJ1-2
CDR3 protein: CASTRGEGTGYTF
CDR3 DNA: TGTGCCAGCACCAGGGGGGAGGGGACTGGCTACACCTTC

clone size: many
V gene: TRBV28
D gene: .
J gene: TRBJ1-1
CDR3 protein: CASSPQLTGKNTEAFF
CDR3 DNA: TGTGCCAGCAGTCCCCAGTTAACAGGCAAGAACACTGAAGCTTTCTTT

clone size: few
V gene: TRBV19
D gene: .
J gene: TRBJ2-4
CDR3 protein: CASSISGRGNIQYF
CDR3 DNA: TGTGCCAGTAGTATCAGTGGCAGGGGTAACATTCAGTACTTC

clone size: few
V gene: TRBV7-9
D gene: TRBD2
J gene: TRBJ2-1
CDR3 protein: CASSRSVTSGGVEQFF
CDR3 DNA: TGTGCCAGCAGTCGATCCGTGACTAGCGGGGGGGTTGAGCAGTTCTTC